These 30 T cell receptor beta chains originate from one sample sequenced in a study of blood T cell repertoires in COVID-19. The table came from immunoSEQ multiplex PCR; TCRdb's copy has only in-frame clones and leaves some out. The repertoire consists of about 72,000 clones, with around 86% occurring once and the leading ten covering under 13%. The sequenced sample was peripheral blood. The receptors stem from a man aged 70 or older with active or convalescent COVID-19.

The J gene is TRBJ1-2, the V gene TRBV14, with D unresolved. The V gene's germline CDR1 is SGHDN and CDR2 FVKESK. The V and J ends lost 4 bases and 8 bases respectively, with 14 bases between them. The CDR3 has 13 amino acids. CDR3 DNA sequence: TGTGCCAGCAGCCCGAGGGTGTTTGGAGGCTACACCTTC. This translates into CASSPRVFGGYTF.

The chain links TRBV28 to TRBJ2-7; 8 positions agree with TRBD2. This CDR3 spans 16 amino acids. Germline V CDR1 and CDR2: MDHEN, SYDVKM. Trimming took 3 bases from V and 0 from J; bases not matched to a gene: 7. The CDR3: CASSFRLAMSSYEQYF. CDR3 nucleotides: TGTGCCAGCAGTTTCCGACTAGCGATGAGCTCCTACGAGCAGTACTTC.

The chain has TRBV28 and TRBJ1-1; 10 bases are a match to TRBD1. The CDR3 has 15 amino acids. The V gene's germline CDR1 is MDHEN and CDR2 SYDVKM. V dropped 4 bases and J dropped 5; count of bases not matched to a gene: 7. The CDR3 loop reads CASSSPGQGYTEAFF. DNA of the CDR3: TGTGCCAGCAGTTCACCGGGACAGGGGTATACTGAAGCTTTCTTT. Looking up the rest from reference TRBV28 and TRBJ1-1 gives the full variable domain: DVKVTQSSRYLVKRTGEKVFLECVQDMDHENMFWYRQDPGLGLRLIYFSYDVKMKEKGDIPEGYSVSREKKERFSLILESASTNQTSMYLCASSSPGQGYTEAFFGQGTRLTVV.

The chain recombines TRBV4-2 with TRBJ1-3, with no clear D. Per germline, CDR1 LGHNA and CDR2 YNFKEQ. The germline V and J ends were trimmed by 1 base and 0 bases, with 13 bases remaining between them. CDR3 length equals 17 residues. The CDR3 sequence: CASSQVFAFFSGNTIYF. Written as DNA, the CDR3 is TGTGCCAGCAGCCAAGTATTCGCGTTTTTCTCTGGAAACACCATATATTTT.

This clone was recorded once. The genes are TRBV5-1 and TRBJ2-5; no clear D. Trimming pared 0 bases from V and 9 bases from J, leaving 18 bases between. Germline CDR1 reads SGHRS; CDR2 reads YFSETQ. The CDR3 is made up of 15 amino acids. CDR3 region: CASSLGSDPRGAQYF. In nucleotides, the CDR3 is TGCGCCAGCAGCTTGGGGAGCGACCCGAGAGGAGCCCAGTACTTC.

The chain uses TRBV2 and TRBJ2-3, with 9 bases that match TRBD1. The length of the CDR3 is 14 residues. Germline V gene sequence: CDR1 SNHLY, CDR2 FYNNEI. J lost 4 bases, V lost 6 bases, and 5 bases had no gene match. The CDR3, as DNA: TGTGCCAGCAGCGCTACAGGGGGCGCAGATACGCAGTATTTT. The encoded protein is CASSATGGADTQYF.

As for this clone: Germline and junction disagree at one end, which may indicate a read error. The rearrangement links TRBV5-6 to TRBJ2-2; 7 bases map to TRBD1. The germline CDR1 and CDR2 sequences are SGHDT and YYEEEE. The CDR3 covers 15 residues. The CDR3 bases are TGTGCCAGCAGGATACAGGGGATGAACTCCGGGGAGCTGTTTTTT. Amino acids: CASRIQGMNSGELFF.

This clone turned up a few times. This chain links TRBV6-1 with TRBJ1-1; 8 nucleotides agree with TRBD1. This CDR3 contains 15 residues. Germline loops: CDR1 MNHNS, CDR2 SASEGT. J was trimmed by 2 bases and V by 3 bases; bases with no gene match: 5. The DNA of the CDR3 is TGTGCCAGCAGTGACAGGGGGCGGGTAAACACTGAAGCTTTCTTT. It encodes CASSDRGRVNTEAFF.

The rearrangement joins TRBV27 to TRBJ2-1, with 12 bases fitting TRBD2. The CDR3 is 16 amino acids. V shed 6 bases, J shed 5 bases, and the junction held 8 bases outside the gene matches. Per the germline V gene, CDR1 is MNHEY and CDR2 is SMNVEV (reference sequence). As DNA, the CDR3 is TGTGCCAGCAGATTAAACCTAGCGGGAGGGAACAATGAGCAGTTCTTC. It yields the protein CASRLNLAGGNNEQFF.

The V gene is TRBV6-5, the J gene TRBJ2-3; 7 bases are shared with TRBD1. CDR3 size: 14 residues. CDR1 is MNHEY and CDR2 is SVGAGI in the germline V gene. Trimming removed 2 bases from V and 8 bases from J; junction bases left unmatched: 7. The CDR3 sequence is CASSYAEAGGTQYF. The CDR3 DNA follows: TGTGCCAGCAGTTACGCAGAAGCAGGGGGTACGCAGTATTTT.

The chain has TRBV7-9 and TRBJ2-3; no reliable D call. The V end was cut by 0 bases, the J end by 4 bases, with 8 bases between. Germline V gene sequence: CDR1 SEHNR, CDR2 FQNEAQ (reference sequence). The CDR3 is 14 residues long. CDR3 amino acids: CASSLASDPDTQYF. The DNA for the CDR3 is TGTGCCAGCAGCTTAGCGTCAGATCCAGATACGCAGTATTTT.

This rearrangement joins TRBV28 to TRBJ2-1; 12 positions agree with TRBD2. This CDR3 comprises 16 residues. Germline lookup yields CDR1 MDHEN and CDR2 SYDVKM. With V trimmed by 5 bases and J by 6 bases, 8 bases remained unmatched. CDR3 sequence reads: CASSTSGTSGFNEQFF. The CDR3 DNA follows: TGTGCCAGCAGTACCTCCGGGACTAGCGGGTTCAATGAGCAGTTCTTC.

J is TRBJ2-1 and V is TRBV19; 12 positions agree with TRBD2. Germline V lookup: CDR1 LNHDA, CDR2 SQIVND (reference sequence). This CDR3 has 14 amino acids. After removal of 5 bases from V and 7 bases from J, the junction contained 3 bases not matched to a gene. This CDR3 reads CASSVTSGGNEQFF. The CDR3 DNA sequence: TGTGCCAGTAGTGTCACTAGCGGGGGGAATGAGCAGTTCTTC.

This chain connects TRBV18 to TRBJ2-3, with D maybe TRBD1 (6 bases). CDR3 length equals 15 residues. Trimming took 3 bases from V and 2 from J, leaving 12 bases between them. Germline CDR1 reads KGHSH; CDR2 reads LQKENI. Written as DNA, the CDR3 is TGTGCCAGCTCACCCGGGGCAGGGGTCACAGATACGCAGTATTTT. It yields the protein CASSPGAGVTDTQYF.

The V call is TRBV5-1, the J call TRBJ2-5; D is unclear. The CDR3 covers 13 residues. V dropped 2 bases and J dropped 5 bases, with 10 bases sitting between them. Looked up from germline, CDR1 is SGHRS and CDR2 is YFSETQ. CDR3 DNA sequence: TGCGCCAGCAGCTTTACCGGCAGGGAGACCCAGTACTTC. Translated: CASSFTGRETQYF.

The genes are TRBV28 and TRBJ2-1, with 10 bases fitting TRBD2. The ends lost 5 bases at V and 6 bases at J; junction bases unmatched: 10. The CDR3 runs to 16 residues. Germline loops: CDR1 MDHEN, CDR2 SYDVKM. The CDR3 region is CASSPGAGGVRNEQFF. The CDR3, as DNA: TGTGCCAGCAGTCCCGGAGCGGGAGGGGTGCGCAATGAGCAGTTCTTC.

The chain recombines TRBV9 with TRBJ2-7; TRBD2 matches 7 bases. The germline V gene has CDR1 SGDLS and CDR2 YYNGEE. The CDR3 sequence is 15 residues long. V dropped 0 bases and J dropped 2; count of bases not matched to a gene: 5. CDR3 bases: TGTGCCAGCAGCGTAGGGGAGCGGGGTACCTACGAGCAGTACTTC. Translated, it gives CASSVGERGTYEQYF. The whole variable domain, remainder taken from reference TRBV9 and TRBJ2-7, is DSGVTQTPKHLITATGQRVTLRCSPRSGDLSVYWYQQSLDQGLQFLIQYYNGEERAKGNILERFSAQQFPDLHSELNLSSLELGDSALYFCASSVGERGTYEQYFGPGTRLTVT.

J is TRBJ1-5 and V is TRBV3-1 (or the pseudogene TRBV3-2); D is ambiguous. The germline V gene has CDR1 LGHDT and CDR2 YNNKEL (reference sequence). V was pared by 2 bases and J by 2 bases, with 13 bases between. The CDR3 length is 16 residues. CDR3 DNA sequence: TGTGCCAGCAGCCAAAGCCCCGGGATGGGCAATCAGCCCCAGCATTTT. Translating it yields CASSQSPGMGNQPQHF.

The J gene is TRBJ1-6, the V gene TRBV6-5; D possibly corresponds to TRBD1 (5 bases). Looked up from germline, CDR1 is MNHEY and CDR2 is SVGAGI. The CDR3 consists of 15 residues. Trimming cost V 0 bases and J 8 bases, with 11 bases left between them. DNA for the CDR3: TGTGCCAGCAGTTACTCGGAAAGGGGTGATTCACCCCTCCACTTT. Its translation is CASSYSERGDSPLHF.

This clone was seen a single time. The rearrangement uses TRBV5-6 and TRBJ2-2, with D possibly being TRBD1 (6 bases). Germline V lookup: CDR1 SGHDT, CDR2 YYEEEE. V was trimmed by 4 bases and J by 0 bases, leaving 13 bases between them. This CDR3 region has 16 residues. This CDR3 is CASSQYRDSNTGELFF. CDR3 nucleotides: TGTGCCAGCAGCCAATACAGGGATTCGAACACCGGGGAGCTGTTTTTT.

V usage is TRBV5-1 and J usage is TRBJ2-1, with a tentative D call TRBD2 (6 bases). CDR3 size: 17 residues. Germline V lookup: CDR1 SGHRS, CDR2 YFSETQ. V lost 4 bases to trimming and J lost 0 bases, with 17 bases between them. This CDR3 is CASSPSAGGSSYNEQFF. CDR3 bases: TGCGCCAGCAGCCCCTCGGCCGGGGGAAGCTCCTACAATGAGCAGTTCTTC.

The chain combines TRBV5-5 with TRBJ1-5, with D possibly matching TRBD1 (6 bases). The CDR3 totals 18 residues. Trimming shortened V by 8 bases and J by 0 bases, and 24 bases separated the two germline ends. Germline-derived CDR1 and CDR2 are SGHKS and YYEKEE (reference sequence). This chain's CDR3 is CASWGGPTGPYSNQPQHF. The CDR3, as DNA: TGTGCCAGTTGGGGGGGACCTACAGGGCCCTATAGCAATCAGCCCCAGCATTTT.

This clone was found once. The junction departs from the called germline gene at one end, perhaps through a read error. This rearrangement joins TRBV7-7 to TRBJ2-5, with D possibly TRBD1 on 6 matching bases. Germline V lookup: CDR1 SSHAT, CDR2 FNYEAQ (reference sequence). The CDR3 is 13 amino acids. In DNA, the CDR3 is TGTGCTAGCAGCCCGTGGGGGCTAGAGACCCAGTACTTC. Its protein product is CASSPWGLETQYF. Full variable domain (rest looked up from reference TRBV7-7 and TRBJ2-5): GAGVSQSPRYKVTKRGQDVTLRCDPISSHATLYWYQQALGQGPEFLTYFNYEAQPDKSGLPSDRFSAERPEGSISTLTIQRTEQRDSAMYRCASSPWGLETQYFGPGTRLLVL.

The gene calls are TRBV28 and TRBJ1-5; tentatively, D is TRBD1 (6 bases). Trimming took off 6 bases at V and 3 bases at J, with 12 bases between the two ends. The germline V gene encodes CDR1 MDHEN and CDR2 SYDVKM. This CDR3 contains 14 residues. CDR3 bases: TGTGCCAGCAGGAGGGGACAACCCAATCAGCCCCAGCATTTT. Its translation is CASRRGQPNQPQHF.

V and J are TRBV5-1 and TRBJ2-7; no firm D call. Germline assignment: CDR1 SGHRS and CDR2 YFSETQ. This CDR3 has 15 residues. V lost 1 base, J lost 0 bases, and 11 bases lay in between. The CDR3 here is CASSLLSISSYEQYF. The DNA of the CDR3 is TGCGCCAGCAGCTTGTTGTCAATCAGCTCCTACGAGCAGTACTTC. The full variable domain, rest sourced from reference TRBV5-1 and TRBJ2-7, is KAGVTQTPRYLIKTRGQQVTLSCSPISGHRSVSWYQQTPGQGLQFLFEYFSETQRNKGNFPGRFSGRQFSNSRSEMNVSTLELGDSALYLCASSLLSISSYEQYFGPGTRLTVT.

As DNA, the CDR3 is TGTGCCAGCAGTGAAGCGCGCGGGAACTATGGCTACACCTTC. Its protein is CASSEARGNYGYTF. The V gene is TRBV6-1, the J gene TRBJ1-2; D is unresolved. The CDR3 runs 14 residues. The V end was cut by 0 bases, the J end by 2 bases, with 7 bases between. Germline CDR1 MNHNS, CDR2 SASEGT.

The CDR3 DNA reads TGTGCCAGCAGCTGGACAGGGGACGGAGAAAAACTGTTTTTT. Translation: CASSWTGDGEKLFF. The chain couples TRBV5-6 to TRBJ1-4; 9 bases align to TRBD1. The CDR3 contains 14 residues. Germline V gene sequence: CDR1 SGHDT, CDR2 YYEEEE. V lost 3 bases, J lost 8 bases, and 5 bases stayed unmatched.

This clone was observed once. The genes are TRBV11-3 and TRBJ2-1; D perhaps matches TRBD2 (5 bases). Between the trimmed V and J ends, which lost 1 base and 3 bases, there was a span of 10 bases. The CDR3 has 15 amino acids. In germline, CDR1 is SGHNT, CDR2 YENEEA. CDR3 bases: TGTGCCAGCAGCTTAGGTGGGAGCCGCTACAATGAGCAGTTCTTC. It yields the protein CASSLGGSRYNEQFF.

The CDR3 here is CAWSPLAGGSDTQYF. DNA of the CDR3: TGTGCCTGGAGTCCCCTAGCGGGGGGGTCAGATACGCAGTATTTT. The V and J genes are TRBV30 and TRBJ2-3; 12 bases are a match to TRBD2. V lost 2 bases, J lost 4 bases, and 4 bases stayed unmatched. The germline V gene encodes CDR1 GTSNPN and CDR2 SVGIG (reference sequence). The CDR3 sequence is 15 residues long.

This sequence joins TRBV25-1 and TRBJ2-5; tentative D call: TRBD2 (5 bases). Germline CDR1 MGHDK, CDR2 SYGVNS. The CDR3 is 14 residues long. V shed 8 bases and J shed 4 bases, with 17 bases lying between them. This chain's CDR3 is CASGRPGGGETQYF. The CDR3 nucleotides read TGTGCCAGCGGCCGGCCAGGAGGCGGAGAGACCCAGTACTTC.